The TCR beta chain under discussion was sequenced for a study of naive and memory T cell subsets (dated by TCRdb to between 2016 and 2019). Turning to the overall study: Sorted naive and memory T cell subsets from peripheral blood were analyzed in the study using a UMI-based, open-source pipeline for TCR alpha and beta sequencing. The functional CMV T cell responses agreed completely with IgG serology results. RNA was DNase-treated and reverse transcribed with TCR constant-region primers, mostly using SuperScript III. General findings and caveats noted by the study authors: RNA-based TCR counts may be affected by expression changes linked to T cell activation and differentiation. No ground truth was available to validate the repertoire findings for the naive and memory subsets. Following error correction, more than 95% of naive TCR sequences occurred only once, which made naive abundance distributions much steeper than those of memory subsets. In both CD4 and CD8 cells, going from naive through CM, EM and EMRA, the Gini index went up while Shannon and inverse Simpson diversity went down. The abundance of TCRs followed a power law with an exponent that differed between naive and memory subsets yet stayed consistent across the three individuals. Each clonotype was defined as a single alpha or beta chain sequence rather than as a paired alpha/beta receptor.

V lost 5 bases and J lost 5 bases, and the count of bases not matched to a germline gene is 3. The germline V gene (reference sequence) provides CDR1 MNHEY and CDR2 SMNVEV. Including cysteine and phenylalanine, the CDR3 has 15 amino acids. Just the 45-base CDR3 DNA is kept, in frame starting at base 1. In the case of this clonotype: The specificity of this receptor is unknown. Qualities for individual bases were not recorded, and no much larger clone is one base off.

From the second PCR step onward, the TCR alpha chain libraries and the TCR beta chain libraries were amplified separately. Donor CMV status was determined by IFNgamma production from CD4+ T cells after overnight stimulation of fresh PBMCs with CMV viral lysate. Using Miltenyi beads, CD4 T cells were first positively selected, and CD8 T cells were then positively selected from the CD4-negative fraction. Cells stained for CD3, CD4, CD8, CD45RA, CD27 and a live/dead dye were sorted on a BD Aria II into four subsets by CD45RA and CD27. A few healthy volunteers provided blood, and each donor's sample was split into CD4 and CD8 T cells and then further divided into four differentiation subsets. Around 0.11 L of peripheral blood was collected from each donor, and PBMC were isolated from the blood using Ficoll-Paque PLUS density-gradient centrifugation. The sorted cells were lysed in RLT buffer, after which RNA was extracted using a Qiagen RNeasy kit and kept at -80 degrees C.

Library prep was done by UMI-ligation and nested PCR. To cover both TRBC1 and TRBC2, the beta constant-region primer consisted of an equimolar mix of two oligonucleotides. T4 RNA ligase 1 ligated a single-stranded oligonucleotide carrying the SP2 primer and a 12-nucleotide UMI to the cDNA 3' end. Four rounds of PCR, combining the SP2 primer with nested alpha and beta constant-region primers, were used to amplify the ligated cDNA. The ligation reaction was incubated at 16°C for about 20-25 hours. PCR2 was typically performed as a SYBR Green qPCR and was stopped at a predetermined threshold so that over-amplification was prevented. Every purification after the first one was done using Agencourt AMPure XP magnetic beads. Library quantification was done by Qubit, followed by a TapeStation check on which the main peak was expected at around 650 bp. Sequencing of the pooled libraries was done on an Illumina MiSeq using v2 2x251 paired-end kits, which typically yielded roughly 1-2.1 million reads per sample. Each sample's library went into the pool at about 4.1 nM, and about 4.5-8% PhiX was added to help with cluster recognition. Concerning the study's data processing: FASTQ reads processed by Demultiplexor were assigned V and J genes by Decombinator through tag matching that tolerated a single base-pair mismatch. By using UMIs, Collapsinator corrected both sequencing errors and the frequency errors caused by PCR heterogeneity. TCRs were translated and CDR3s were extracted from the conserved cysteine to the FGXG phenylalanine by CDR3Translator, with non-productive sequences being flagged. Gini, Shannon entropy and inverse Simpson indices were calculated on repertoires subsampled to equal numbers of UMI-defined TCRs. Power-law fits to clonotype abundance distributions were performed by maximum likelihood within the linear range. For one naive CD8 sample, the pipeline and MIGEC produced similar UMI counts, unique TCR numbers and clonal distributions. The repertoires were searched for approximately 7,000 CMV-associated CDR3 sequences that had been compiled from VDJdb and a published dataset. The raw public data were reprocessed by TCRdb itself: fastp quality trimming at Q25, MiXCR clonotype calling, in-frame beta chains only. Every entry covers one CDR3 protein and lists the most common genes and DNA from its rows. These V and J calls are TCRdb output, not the study's own analysis. The sample records about 85,000 distinct CDR3 sequences, over 10% of which are singletons. The top ten clonotypes cover approximately 0.94% of the sample.

The chain is made from TRBV27 and TRBJ2-1; 13 bases in between match TRBD2. The clonotype comes from a human donor in good health. Input material: central memory CD4+ T cells from blood. The intended sense of this specimen's cell subset or site label: central memory, CD45RA- CD27+. The DNA sequence is TGTGCCAGCAGTCTGGGACTAGCGGGAAACAATGAGCAGTTCTTC. The translation is CASSLGLAGNNEQFF.